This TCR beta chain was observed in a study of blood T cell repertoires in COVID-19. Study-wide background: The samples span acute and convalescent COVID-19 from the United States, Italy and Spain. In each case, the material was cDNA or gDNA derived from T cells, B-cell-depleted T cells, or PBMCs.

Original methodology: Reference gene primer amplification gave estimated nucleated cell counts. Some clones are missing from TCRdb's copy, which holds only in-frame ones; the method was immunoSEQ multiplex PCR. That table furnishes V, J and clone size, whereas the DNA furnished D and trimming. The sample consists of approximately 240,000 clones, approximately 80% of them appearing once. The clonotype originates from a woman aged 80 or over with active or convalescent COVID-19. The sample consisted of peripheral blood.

The CDR3 protein is CASSPRGKVPDTQYF. The CDR3 DNA sequence: TGCGCCAGCAGTCCTCGAGGCAAGGTCCCCGATACGCAGTATTTT. The chain carries TRBV23-1 and TRBJ2-3; no clear D. TRBV23-1 belongs to the ORF category, with a function that is uncertain. The CDR3 runs to 15 residues. The germline V and J ends were trimmed by 4 bases and 6 bases, with 17 bases remaining between them.